The source of this TCR beta chain is a study of CD8+ T cells in alopecia areata. Study-wide context: The percentage of affected scalp area served as the score of severity for treated patients.

Germline CDR1 reads SQVTM; CDR2 reads ANQGSEA. The CDR3 has 13 residues. V trimming: 4 bases; J trimming: 2 bases; junction bases outside the gene matches: 1. cDNA reverse transcribed from extracted RNA served as the sequencing template. Data came from immunoSEQ multiplex PCR; TCRdb stores just in-frame clones and leaves some out. This sample has 250,000 to 300,000 clones, with 58% found just once. About this clone itself: The same CDR3 can be traced to other DNA sequences in this sample.

Treatment of the sample: oral pan-JAK inhibitor, 5-10 mg twice daily. The material sequenced was CD4+ T cells sorted from blood, taken at week 24, from a patient treated with tofacitinib. V gene TRBV29-1 combines with J gene TRBJ2-1; TRBD2 agrees at 8 bases. This sequence was found in a human donor with alopecia areata. This CDR3 reads CSVGGLAYNEQFF. The CDR3 DNA follows: TGCAGCGTTGGGGGACTAGCCTACAATGAGCAGTTCTTC.